These 5 T cell receptor beta chains share one sample of origin, sequenced in a study of technical replicates of blood from several donors. Here immunoSEQ multiplex PCR was the method, and the copy in TCRdb shows in-frame clones only, minus some. The table shows 70,000 or so clones, with approximately 88% occurring only once. Sequencing input: PBMCs. These receptors all stem from a human donor in good health. Some clones in this sample may be carry-over from other donors' samples.

The chain recombines TRBV9 with TRBJ2-1; TRBD1 aligns across 8 bases. V lost 4 bases, J lost 4 bases, and 7 bases stayed unmatched. The CDR3 spans 15 residues. CDR1 is SGDLS and CDR2 is YYNGEE in the germline V gene. CDR3 DNA sequence: TGTGCCAGCAGCCTCGGACAGGGCTCTTACAATGAGCAGTTCTTC. This sequence encodes CASSLGQGSYNEQFF.

The chain is built from TRBV18 and TRBJ2-1, with a weak D call TRBD2 (5 bases). V was shortened by 2 bases and J by 4 bases, with 9 bases between the two germline ends. The CDR3 sequence is 14 residues long. CDR1 is KGHSH, CDR2 LQKENI, per germline. This chain's CDR3 is CASSPGGLYNEQFF. The CDR3 nucleotides read TGTGCCAGCTCACCAGGCGGGTTGTACAATGAGCAGTTCTTC. Complete variable domain (other parts from reference TRBV18 and TRBJ2-1): NAGVMQNPRHLVRRRGQEARLRCSPMKGHSHVYWYRQLPEEGLKFMVYLQKENIIDESGMPKERFSAEFPKEGPSILRIQQVVRGDSAAYFCASSPGGLYNEQFFGPGTRLTVL.

The CDR3 coding sequence is TGTGCCAGCAGGTATTCTCAGGGGGCGAACGAGCAGTACTTC. The encoded protein is CASRYSQGANEQYF. This chain joins TRBV7-8 and TRBJ2-7; 8 nucleotides align to TRBD1. The junction had 9 bases not matched to a gene; V was cut back by 6 bases and J by 5 bases. The CDR3 spans 14 residues. The germline CDR1 and CDR2 sequences are SGHVS and FQNEAQ.

The sample holds one count of this clone. The rearrangement joins TRBV7-9 to TRBJ1-1; 8 bases map to TRBD1. The CDR3 is made up of 14 amino acids. CDR1 is SEHNR, CDR2 FQNEAQ, per germline (reference sequence). With V trimmed by 6 bases and J by 5 bases, 8 bases remained unmatched. The CDR3 sequence: CASSLTGVRTEAFF. The CDR3 DNA is TGTGCCAGCAGTTTGACAGGGGTGAGGACTGAAGCTTTCTTT.

The V call is TRBV5-1, the J call TRBJ2-3; 10 nucleotides align to TRBD2. The CDR3 has 16 amino acids. Germline lookup yields CDR1 SGHRS and CDR2 YFSETQ. V lost 2 bases to trimming and J lost 0 bases; unmatched junction nucleotides: 3. CDR3 in amino acids: CASSFLAGASTDTQYF. CDR3 nucleotide sequence: TGCGCCAGCAGCTTCCTAGCGGGGGCCAGCACAGATACGCAGTATTTT.